This T cell receptor (beta chain) was observed in a study of cytomegalovirus exposure and HLA in healthy donors. The study, taken as a whole, reports: The CMV antigen specificity of a few CMV-associated chains was confirmed through in vitro analysis. Cytomegalovirus association was assigned to under 200 TCR beta chains. Reports described diagnosis of cytomegalovirus status by the classifier as highly specific and sensitive. In the approximately 120 validation repertoires, a later analysis found that first-cohort TCR clusters tended to co-occur.

The method was immunoSEQ multiplex PCR; TCRdb's version includes in-frame clones alone and lacks a portion of them. Among under 300,000 clones listed, 86% were seen once. This clone has only a few counts. The antigen remains unidentified. Sequencing was done on a sample of PBMCs. The receptor comes from a woman between 18 and 29 years old in good health and CMV-seronegative.

The CDR3 DNA follows: TGTGCCAGCTCTAGGACAGGGGGCCTCCCTGGAAACACCATATATTTT. It specifies CASSRTGGLPGNTIYF. The chain employs TRBV28 and TRBJ1-3, with TRBD1 matching over 11 bases. Germline V gene sequence: CDR1 MDHEN, CDR2 SYDVKM. CDR3 length: 16 amino acids. V trimming: 8 bases; J trimming: 2 bases; junction bases outside the gene matches: 8.